This T cell receptor (beta chain) was identified during a study of T-cell memory formation after mild COVID-19. As for the study in general: Clustering of TCRs was largely donor specific. Study conclusions and caveats: Later expanders leaned CD4+, whereas clones that contracted between day 15 and 85 were balanced CD4/CD8. Contracting CD4+ clones lay largely in CM and EM, with CD8+ ones residing in EMRA. Cross-reactive memory seemingly joined, as some responding clones were found in pre-infection memory.

In the case of this clonotype: The antigen is not known.

Germline V gives CDR1 SEHNR, CDR2 FQNEAQ (reference sequence). V dropped 6 bases and J dropped 3; count of bases not matched to a gene: 10. The CDR3 has 16 residues. TCRdb recomputed calls from the 5' RACE reads with MiXCR, one row per CDR3 protein. The table lists approximately 440,000 distinct CDR3 sequences, around 18% of them singletons. Sequencing was performed on PBMCs or a T cell subset sorted from them (not recorded which). V gene TRBV7-9 combines with J gene TRBJ1-5; 8 nucleotides align to TRBD1. This clonotype originated in an adult woman who had mild COVID-19 (a few samples of this study predate the infection). Cell type and time point are not known. This chain's CDR3 is CASSSTRTGPNQPQHF. Here the CDR3 DNA reads TGTGCCAGCAGTTCTACCCGGACAGGGCCCAATCAGCCCCAGCATTTT.